The 11 T cell receptor beta chains presented below share a single source sample, sequenced in a study of CD8+CD57+ T cells in acquired aplastic anemia. Patients picked for sequencing had shown CD8+CD57+ cell expansion detected by flow cytometry. Genomic DNA was employed as the template in profiling TCR beta VDJ and CDR3. TCRdb passed the reads through MiXCR, listing each CDR3 protein once. The sample lists about 120,000 distinct CDR3 sequences, 45% to 60% seen once, with 25% to 35% in the top ten. The material sequenced was sorted CD4+, CD8+, or CD8+CD57+ T cells (not recorded which) from PBMCs. The source of these receptors is a human donor with aplastic anemia.

The chain links TRBV2 to TRBJ2-5; perhaps TRBD2 as D (5 bases). CDR3 size: 13 residues. In germline, CDR1 is SNHLY, CDR2 FYNNEI. V lost 8 bases to trimming and J lost 1 base, with 11 bases between them. The DNA for the CDR3 is TGTGCCAGCCTTAGGGAGTCCCAAGAGACCCAGTACTTC. It yields the protein CASLRESQETQYF. Full variable domain (remainder filled in from reference TRBV2 and TRBJ2-5): EPEVTQTPSHQVTQMGQEVILRCVPISNHLYFYWYRQILGQKVEFLVSFYNNEISEKSEIFDDQFSVERPDGSNFTLKIRSTKLEDSAMYFCASLRESQETQYFGPGTRLLVL.

The chain links TRBV19 to TRBJ1-2; 7 bases map to TRBD1. With 6 bases clipped from V and 4 bases from J, the junction kept 5 bases outside the gene matches. Germline V CDR1 and CDR2: LNHDA, SQIVND (reference sequence). This CDR3 comprises 13 residues. CDR3 sequence (DNA): TGTGCCAGTAGAGGACAGGCCGTCTATGGCTACACCTTC. This sequence encodes CASRGQAVYGYTF.

This clonotype was counted a few times. This chain joins TRBV14 and TRBJ2-1; 8 bases are shared with TRBD2. Germline V gives CDR1 SGHDN, CDR2 FVKESK. The CDR3 has 17 amino acids. The trim removed 0 bases at V and 10 bases at J, leaving 14 bases unmatched. The CDR3: CASSQDPPGLVPLEQFF. The DNA of the CDR3 is TGTGCCAGCAGCCAAGACCCACCGGGACTAGTTCCCCTCGAGCAGTTCTTC.

This clonotype was seen more than once but under ten times. J is TRBJ2-7 and V is TRBV24-1; perhaps TRBD2 as D (6 bases). Germline-derived CDR1 and CDR2 are KGHDR and SFDVKD. This CDR3 has 14 amino acids. V was trimmed by 8 bases and J by 0 bases, leaving 13 bases between them. The CDR3 loop is CATNREDGSYEQYF. DNA of the CDR3: TGTGCCACCAATAGGGAGGACGGCTCCTACGAGCAGTACTTC.

The CDR3 here is CAIIGGGAIQETQYF. The CDR3 bases are TGTGCCATCATTGGGGGGGGAGCCATACAAGAGACCCAGTACTTC. The rearrangement uses TRBV10-3 and TRBJ2-5; 7 bases are a match to TRBD2. With 7 bases clipped from V and 2 bases from J, the junction kept 10 bases outside the gene matches. Looked up from germline, CDR1 is ENHRY and CDR2 is SYGVKD. The CDR3 length is 15 residues.

This clonotype was recorded only once. CDR3 DNA sequence: TGTGCCAGCGGCCAGCCTCAGTCAGATACGCAGTATTTT. As protein: CASGQPQSDTQYF. The chain combines TRBV7-9 with TRBJ2-3; D gene ambiguous. CDR3 length: 13 residues. CDR1 and CDR2 (germline): SEHNR, FQNEAQ (reference sequence). The ends were cut back, 8 bases at V and 4 bases at J, with 13 bases in the middle. Using reference TRBV7-9 and TRBJ2-3 for the parts outside the CDR3, the full variable domain is DTGVSQNPRHKITKRGQNVTFRCDPISEHNRLYWYRQTLGQGPEFLTYFQNEAQLEKSRLLSDRFSAERPKGSFSTLEIQRTEQGDSAMYLCASGQPQSDTQYFGPGTRLTVL.

The chain uses TRBV10-1 and TRBJ2-5; TRBD1 matches 8 bases. The length of the CDR3 is 17 residues. V dropped 5 bases and J dropped 0; count of bases not matched to a gene: 11. Germline values: CDR1 WNHNN, CDR2 SYGVQD (reference sequence). The DNA of the CDR3 is TGCGCCAGCAGTTACGGGACAGGCAAACGGTACCAAGAGACCCAGTACTTC. It specifies CASSYGTGKRYQETQYF.

About this clonotype itself: An end of the junction does not agree with germline; a read error may underlie this. V usage is TRBV24-1 and J usage is TRBJ2-1, with TRBD2 matching 7 bases. The CDR3 is 17 residues long. The germline gives CDR1 KGHDR, CDR2 SFDVKD. CDR3 bases: TGTGCCAGCAGTCTCCGAGGGAGCGGGATGCTGAACAATGAGCAGTTCTTC. Translation gives CASSLRGSGMLNNEQFF.

The V and J genes are TRBV15 and TRBJ2-1, with 8 bases identical to TRBD1. Per germline, CDR1 LNHNV and CDR2 YYDKDF (reference sequence). This CDR3 region has 13 residues. Trimming at V came to 6 bases and at J to 2 bases, leaving 0 bases not matched to a gene. In nucleotides, the CDR3 is TGTGCCACCAGGGACAGGGCCTACAATGAGCAGTTCTTC. It is translated as CATRDRAYNEQFF.

This clonotype has at least ten counts. CDR3 loop: CASSYSMTSEQYF. The CDR3 coding sequence is TGTGCCAGCAGTTACTCGATGACTAGCGAGCAGTACTTC. The chain couples TRBV6-5 to TRBJ2-7, with D perhaps matching TRBD2 (6 bases). Germline CDR1 reads MNHEY; CDR2 reads SVGAGI. The germline V and J ends were trimmed by 0 bases and 6 bases, with 9 bases remaining between them. The CDR3 is 13 amino acids.

This clonotype was seen only a few times. This chain joins TRBV20-1 and TRBJ1-2, with a possible D match to TRBD1 (5 bases). Trimming removed 3 bases from V and 8 bases from J, with 16 bases in between. Germline CDR1 is DFQATT and CDR2 is SNEGSKA (reference sequence). CDR3 length: 13 amino acids. The CDR3 DNA sequence: TGCAGTGCTAGTTCCCCGGACAACGAGGGCTACACCTTC. Its protein is CSASSPDNEGYTF.